The T cell receptor (beta chain) described here comes from a study of OX40 agonist ivuxolimab in advanced cancers. V shed 3 bases and J shed 1 base, with 17 bases lying between them. Looked up from germline, CDR1 is PRHDT and CDR2 is FYEKMQ (reference sequence). The length of the CDR3 is 17 residues. The table came from immunoSEQ multiplex PCR; TCRdb's copy has only in-frame clones and leaves some out. The sample has several thousand clones, around 68% seen once. The genes are TRBV13 and TRBJ2-3; no firm D call. The receptor was isolated from an adult with an advanced solid tumor such as melanoma, head and neck, liver or kidney cancer. The material was CD4+ or CD8+ T cells sorted from blood, obtained in a trial of the OX40 agonist ivuxolimab. The CDR3: CASSLVSSRTRTDTQYF. DNA for the CDR3: TGTGCCAGCAGCTTGGTTTCCTCTCGGACCCGCACAGATACGCAGTATTTT. The full variable domain, its missing parts supplied by reference TRBV13 and TRBJ2-3, is AAGVIQSPRHLIKEKRETATLKCYPIPRHDTVYWYQQGPGQDPQFLISFYEKMQSDKGSIPDRFSAQQFSDYHSELNMSSLELGDSALYFCASSLVSSRTRTDTQYFGPGTRLTVL.